Each of the 28 T cell receptor beta chains below was sequenced from the same sample in a study of brain T cells in children with intractable seizures (dated by TCRdb to 2020 to 2023). The library was prepared using the immunoSEQ multiplex PCR assay. As stored in TCRdb, this immuneACCESS dataset retains in-frame rearrangements with V and J assigned. A fraction of the clones does not appear; measured against another copy, unresolved V genes explain less than half of the discrepancy, and the remainder lacks a known reason. For this sample there are a few hundred thousand clones; approximately 93% appear just once. Together, the top ten hold about 6% of the sample. Taken with the paper, the label for time point translates to: blood from clinic visit 5 months post-surgery; TSC patient then seizure free. The material sequenced was peripheral blood, taken about 5 months after surgery. The receptors come from a boy less than two years old with tuberous sclerosis and intractable seizures.

The chain is built from TRBV27 and TRBJ2-3; D is unresolved. CDR3 length: 12 amino acids. The germline gives CDR1 MNHEY, CDR2 SMNVEV (reference sequence). V lost 3 bases, J lost 6 bases, and 7 bases lay in between. The CDR3 loop is CASSFLRDTQYF. Here the CDR3 DNA reads TGTGCCAGCAGTTTCCTCAGGGATACGCAGTATTTT.

This clone has only one observation. DNA for the CDR3: TGTGCCAGCAGTTTAGATGATGTCACTGAAGCTTTCTTT. Its translation: CASSLDDVTEAFF. The V call is TRBV28, the J call TRBJ1-1; D gene uncertain. This CDR3 comprises 13 residues. Between the trimmed V and J ends, which lost 2 bases and 4 bases, there was a span of 8 bases. Germline V gives CDR1 MDHEN, CDR2 SYDVKM.

The V and J genes are TRBV21-1 and TRBJ1-4. TRBV21-1 is an annotated pseudogene. CDR3 length: 15 amino acids. The CDR3 here is CASSKSEGHNEKLFF. CDR3 sequence (DNA): TGTGCCAGCAGCAAATCGGAGGGACATAATGAAAAACTGTTTTTT.

The chain couples TRBV5-4 to TRBJ2-3; D uncertain. The CDR3 sequence is 13 residues long. Germline V CDR1 and CDR2: SGHNT, YYREEE (reference sequence). V was clipped by 0 bases and J by 6 bases, with 8 bases between them. The CDR3 DNA is TGTGCCAGCAGCTTGGCACCTGCCGATACGCAGTATTTT. Amino acids: CASSLAPADTQYF.

The chain has TRBV3-1 (or the pseudogene TRBV3-2) and TRBJ2-5, with TRBD1 matching over 9 bases. After removal of 1 base from V and 5 bases from J, the junction contained 2 bases not matched to a gene. The CDR3 contains 14 residues. Germline V gives CDR1 LGHDT, CDR2 YNNKEL (reference sequence). CDR3 sequence (DNA): TGTGCCAGCAGCCAAGCCGGGACAGGGGAGACCCAGTACTTC. Amino acids: CASSQAGTGETQYF.

This clone came up once. The gene calls are TRBV19 and TRBJ1-2; D not resolved. Germline-derived CDR1 and CDR2 are LNHDA and SQIVND (reference sequence). Trimming cost V 10 bases and J 7 bases, with 19 bases left between them. The CDR3 contains 13 residues. The CDR3 loop reads CATSPGGYSGYTF. DNA for the CDR3: TGTGCCACCTCCCCGGGCGGGTACAGTGGCTACACCTTC.

The chain couples TRBV28 to TRBJ1-4; no reliable D call. V was cut by 6 bases and J by 4 bases, with 12 bases left in between. Per germline, CDR1 MDHEN and CDR2 SYDVKM. CDR3 length: 14 residues. In DNA form, the CDR3 reads TGTGCCAGCAGCGACGGATTTTATAATGAAAAACTGTTTTTT. Protein sequence: CASSDGFYNEKLFF. Full variable domain (rest looked up from reference TRBV28 and TRBJ1-4): DVKVTQSSRYLVKRTGEKVFLECVQDMDHENMFWYRQDPGLGLRLIYFSYDVKMKEKGDIPEGYSVSREKKERFSLILESASTNQTSMYLCASSDGFYNEKLFFGSGTQLSVL.

The CDR3 bases are TGTGCCAGCAGCCAAGAACGGCGACAACCCGCCTACAATGAGCAGTTCTTC. This codes for CASSQERRQPAYNEQFF. V and J are TRBV4-2 and TRBJ2-1, with unresolved D. Germline V CDR1 and CDR2: LGHNA, YNFKEQ. V lost 0 bases and J lost 2, with 14 bases in between. CDR3 length equals 17 residues.

For the CDR3, the DNA is TGTGCCACCAGCAGAGATCGTCCGACGCAGGGCCTCTACGAGCAGTACTTC. This sequence encodes CATSRDRPTQGLYEQYF. V usage is TRBV15 and J usage is TRBJ2-7; tentative D call: TRBD1 (5 bases). The V end lost 0 bases, the J end lost 3 bases, and 18 bases lay between the germline ends. The germline V gene has CDR1 LNHNV and CDR2 YYDKDF (reference sequence). There are 17 residues in the CDR3.

The chain recombines TRBV4-2 with TRBJ1-4; 9 bases match TRBD1. This CDR3 has 14 residues. Losses at the gene ends were 6 bases for V and 7 bases for J; bases not matched to a gene: 6. Per germline, CDR1 LGHNA and CDR2 YNFKEQ. The CDR3 loop is CASSPGTGSEKLFF. The CDR3 nucleotides read TGTGCCAGCAGTCCCGGGACAGGGAGTGAAAAACTGTTTTTT.

This rearrangement joins TRBV20-1 to TRBJ2-7; D might be TRBD1 (5 bases). The ends were cut back, 3 bases at V and 0 bases at J, with 9 bases in the middle. The germline CDR1 and CDR2 sequences are DFQATT and SNEGSKA (reference sequence). The length of the CDR3 is 13 residues. CDR3 residues: CSASKQASYEQYF. The CDR3, as DNA: TGCAGTGCTAGTAAACAGGCCTCCTACGAGCAGTACTTC.

The rearrangement joins TRBV4-1 to TRBJ2-2; 13 bases line up with TRBD2. Germline V gives CDR1 MGHRA, CDR2 YSYEKL. With 5 bases clipped from V and 5 bases from J, the junction kept 5 bases outside the gene matches. The CDR3 spans 16 residues. The CDR3 DNA is TGCGCCAGCAGCTCCCGACTAGCGGGAGGAACCGGGGAGCTGTTTTTT. Amino acids: CASSSRLAGGTGELFF.

V and J are TRBV5-1 and TRBJ1-4, with 8 nucleotides matching TRBD1. Germline trimming cut 1 base from V and 7 bases from J; bases unmatched to any gene: 6. The germline V gene has CDR1 SGHRS and CDR2 YFSETQ. CDR3 length equals 15 residues. The CDR3 here is CASSLQGARGEKLFF. The CDR3 DNA reads as TGCGCCAGCAGCTTGCAGGGGGCGCGGGGTGAAAAACTGTTTTTT.

This clone was recorded only once. V and J are TRBV11-3 and TRBJ2-3; 9 nucleotides align to TRBD2. CDR3 size: 14 residues. V trimming: 8 bases; J trimming: 4 bases; junction bases outside the gene matches: 7. Germline V gene data show CDR1 as SGHNT and CDR2 as YENEEA. Written as DNA, the CDR3 is TGTGCCAGCGAGCGGGAGGCCCTTTCAGATACGCAGTATTTT. It specifies CASEREALSDTQYF.

This chain's CDR3 is CASSEGWQYF. The CDR3 DNA reads as TGTGCCAGCAGTGAAGGGTGGCAGTACTTC. V gene TRBV6-1 combines with J gene TRBJ2-7, with no clear D. Trimming stripped 1 base from V and 9 bases from J, with 4 bases between. Per the germline V gene, CDR1 is MNHNS and CDR2 is SASEGT. This CDR3 spans 10 amino acids.

V gene TRBV6-5 combines with J gene TRBJ2-7; possibly TRBD1 for D (6 bases). The V gene lost 4 bases and the J gene lost 2 bases, with 15 bases spanning the gap. CDR3 length: 15 amino acids. Germline loops: CDR1 MNHEY, CDR2 SVGAGI. This chain's CDR3 is CASSLRPGHPYEQYF. The CDR3 coding sequence is TGTGCCAGCAGTTTGAGACCGGGACACCCCTACGAGCAGTACTTC.

The CDR3 spells CASSPPRDKMVHEQYF. The DNA of the CDR3 is TGTGCCAGCAGCCCCCCCCGGGACAAGATGGTCCACGAGCAGTACTTC. This chain links TRBV11-3 with TRBJ2-7; D is possibly TRBD1 (6 bases). Trimming removed 5 bases from V and 5 bases from J, with 22 bases in between. The CDR3 sequence is 16 residues long. Germline V CDR1 and CDR2: SGHNT, YENEEA.

The rearrangement links TRBV30 to TRBJ1-2; no reliable D call. The ends were cut back, 0 bases at V and 4 bases at J, with 9 bases in the middle. The CDR3 extends over 13 amino acids. The germline V gene has CDR1 GTSNPN and CDR2 SVGIG (reference sequence). The CDR3: CAWSVRLGYGYTF. The DNA for the CDR3 is TGTGCCTGGAGTGTACGTCTCGGCTATGGCTACACCTTC.

This clone has only a few counts. This chain links TRBV5-5 with TRBJ1-6, with TRBD1 as a possible D gene (5 bases). Per the germline V gene, CDR1 is SGHKS and CDR2 is YYEKEE (reference sequence). V was cut by 7 bases and J by 10 bases, with 15 bases left in between. The CDR3 spans 13 residues. The CDR3 region is CASGSGAGSPLHF. In DNA form, the CDR3 reads TGTGCCAGCGGCTCCGGGGCAGGATCACCCCTCCACTTT.

V and J are TRBV15 and TRBJ1-2, with TRBD1 identical over 7 bases. The CDR3 contains 14 residues. Trimming took 5 bases from V and 4 from J; bases not matched to a gene: 7. The germline V gene has CDR1 LNHNV and CDR2 YYDKDF (reference sequence). CDR3 coding DNA: TGTGCCACCAGCCCGGAACAGGGGAGCTATGGCTACACCTTC. This codes for CATSPEQGSYGYTF.

The CDR3 loop is CATSRELQSPNEQFF. The CDR3 nucleotides read TGTGCCACCAGCAGAGAGCTGCAGAGTCCCAATGAGCAGTTCTTC. The genes are TRBV15 and TRBJ2-1; no clear D. Germline-derived CDR1 and CDR2 are LNHNV and YYDKDF (reference sequence). The CDR3 is 15 residues long. With 0 bases removed from V and 6 bases from J, the gap between germline ends came to 12 bases.

Only one count was recorded for this clone. This chain links TRBV13 with TRBJ2-7; 14 bases line up with TRBD2. V was clipped by 5 bases and J by 7 bases; unmatched bases: 4. There are 14 residues in the CDR3. Germline CDR1 PRHDT, CDR2 FYEKMQ (reference sequence). The CDR3 spells CASSPGLAGEEQYF. CDR3 in DNA: TGTGCCAGCAGCCCGGGACTAGCGGGAGAAGAGCAGTACTTC. The full variable domain, with the rest looked up from reference TRBV13 and TRBJ2-7, is AAGVIQSPRHLIKEKRETATLKCYPIPRHDTVYWYQQGPGQDPQFLISFYEKMQSDKGSIPDRFSAQQFSDYHSELNMSSLELGDSALYFCASSPGLAGEEQYFGPGTRLTVT.

The CDR3 DNA follows: TGTGCCAGCAGCCCCCCCATAAGGAACGAGCAGTACTTC. It yields the protein CASSPPIRNEQYF. This chain connects TRBV7-9 to TRBJ2-7; D is unclear. Germline CDR1 reads SEHNR; CDR2 reads FQNEAQ (reference sequence). V lost 5 bases and J 5 bases, leaving 13 bases between the germline ends. This CDR3 spans 13 amino acids. Filled out from reference TRBV7-9 and TRBJ2-7, the complete variable domain reads DTGVSQNPRHKITKRGQNVTFRCDPISEHNRLYWYRQTLGQGPEFLTYFQNEAQLEKSRLLSDRFSAERPKGSFSTLEIQRTEQGDSAMYLCASSPPIRNEQYFGPGTRLTVT.

This chain uses TRBV9 with TRBJ2-7; perhaps D is TRBD1 or TRBD2 (6 bases each). This CDR3 is 16 amino acids long. Trimming took off 2 bases at V and 0 bases at J, with 15 bases between the two ends. CDR1 SGDLS and CDR2 YYNGEE come from the germline V gene. CDR3 sequence: CASSVGGGRGSYEQYF. For the CDR3, the DNA is TGTGCCAGCAGCGTGGGGGGCGGGCGGGGCTCCTACGAGCAGTACTTC.

In the case of this clone: This sample includes further DNA sequences coding for the same CDR3. The genes are TRBV7-9 and TRBJ1-2; D is ambiguous. This CDR3 region has 14 residues. Germline V gene data show CDR1 as SEHNR and CDR2 as FQNEAQ (reference sequence). Trimming removed 1 base at V and 5 bases at J, with 11 bases between. The DNA for the CDR3 is TGTGCCAGCAGCTTAGGGGGTCAGCTATATGGCTACACCTTC. This encodes CASSLGGQLYGYTF.

In this sample, this clone turned up once. The chain employs TRBV6-5 and TRBJ2-7; unclear D gene. V was shortened by 7 bases and J by 2 bases, with 9 bases between the two germline ends. The V gene's germline CDR1 is MNHEY and CDR2 SVGAGI. The CDR3 has 12 amino acids. This chain's CDR3 is CASITTPYEQYF. The CDR3 DNA reads TGTGCCAGCATAACAACTCCCTACGAGCAGTACTTC.

J is TRBJ1-5 and V is TRBV11-2; no clear D. CDR1 is SGHAT and CDR2 is FQNNGV in the germline V gene. V was shortened by 3 bases and J by 4 bases, with 7 bases between the two germline ends. This CDR3 has 13 amino acids. CDR3 loop: CASSFRKNQPQHF. The CDR3 nucleotides read TGTGCCAGCAGCTTCCGGAAGAATCAGCCCCAGCATTTT.

This chain joins TRBV7-3 and TRBJ2-3; D might be TRBD2 (6 bases). V dropped 2 bases and J dropped 1 base, with 13 bases sitting between them. The CDR3 has 16 amino acids. CDR1 and CDR2 (germline): SGHTA, FQGTGA. As DNA, the CDR3 is TGTGCCAGCAGCTTAGGGCTGCGGGGACGCACAGATACGCAGTATTTT. Translated, it gives CASSLGLRGRTDTQYF.